The rows below give T cell receptor beta chains drawn from one sample of a study of cytomegalovirus exposure and HLA in healthy donors. Data came from immunoSEQ multiplex PCR; TCRdb stores just in-frame clones and leaves some out. The sample includes 82,000 or so clones, roughly 72% of them seen just once. The sample taken for sequencing was PBMCs. These receptors all come from a woman aged 50 to 60 in good health and CMV-seropositive. CDR3s include the opening cysteine and the closing phenylalanine or tryptophan. D genes are given only for firm matches. Clone size is not always given. Where it is, it says once, few, many or a class for expanded clones.

D gene	V gene	clone size	J gene	CDR3 protein	CDR3 DNA
.	TRBV28	.	TRBJ2-7	CASSTTGTTYEQYF	TGTGCCAGCAGTACTACAGGAACCACCTACGAGCAGTACTTC
TRBD2	TRBV6-6	.	TRBJ2-3	CASRLGTSGNTQYF	TGTGCCAGCAGACTCGGGACTAGCGGGAATACGCAGTATTTT
TRBD2	TRBV7-3	few	TRBJ2-1	CASSLMSSGRLGSYNEQFF	TGTGCCAGCAGCTTAATGTCTAGCGGGAGGCTGGGCTCCTACAATGAGCAGTTCTTC
TRBD2	TRBV19	few	TRBJ2-2	CASSQSGAGRTGELFF	TGTGCCAGTAGTCAAAGTGGAGCGGGACGAACCGGGGAGCTGTTTTTT
TRBD1	TRBV5-6	.	TRBJ2-5	CATLAGGFGETQYF	TGTGCCACCTTGGCAGGGGGCTTCGGAGAGACCCAGTACTTC
.	TRBV19	.	TRBJ1-6	CASSAGGSYNSPLHF	TGTGCCAGTAGTGCAGGTGGCTCCTATAATTCACCCCTCCACTTT
TRBD2	TRBV5-6	.	TRBJ2-1	CASSLDSGRVGEQFF	TGTGCCAGCAGCTTGGATAGCGGGAGGGTCGGTGAGCAGTTCTTC
.	TRBV5-8	.	TRBJ2-7	CASSLQGTTGEQYF	TGTGCCAGCAGCCTACAGGGTACCACTGGGGAGCAGTACTTC
TRBD1	TRBV2	.	TRBJ2-7	CASSAGTGRSEQYF	TGTGCCAGCAGTGCCGGGACAGGAAGGTCCGAGCAGTACTTC
.	TRBV7-6	once	TRBJ1-5	CASSEDRVQPQHF	TGTGCCAGCAGCGAGGACAGAGTTCAGCCCCAGCATTTT
.	TRBV19	.	TRBJ1-5	CASSIWQGTTNQPQHF	TGTGCCAGTAGTATCTGGCAGGGGACTACCAATCAGCCCCAGCATTTT
TRBD2	TRBV27	.	TRBJ2-1	CASSSGLAGAGEQFF	TGTGCCAGCAGTTCAGGACTAGCGGGAGCTGGAGAGCAGTTCTTC
.	TRBV11-2	.	TRBJ2-5	CASSQWGNRAQETQYF	TGTGCCAGCAGTCAATGGGGGAACAGGGCCCAAGAGACCCAGTACTTC
.	TRBV5-1	.	TRBJ2-5	CASSLGSLGTQYF	TGCGCCAGCAGCTTGGGTAGCCTCGGGACCCAGTACTTC
.	TRBV6-6	.	TRBJ2-3	CASITTQGLDTQYF	TGTGCCAGCATTACGACCCAGGGGCTAGATACGCAGTATTTT
TRBD1	TRBV27	.	TRBJ2-6	CASSRSGQGARGANVLTF	TGTGCCAGCAGCCGGTCGGGACAGGGGGCGCGCGGGGCCAACGTCCTGACTTTC
.	TRBV5-4	.	TRBJ1-1	CASSSRGKNTEAFF	TGTGCCAGCAGCTCGAGGGGGAAGAACACTGAAGCTTTCTTT
TRBD1	TRBV11-2	few	TRBJ1-3	CASSLEKAGGILF	TGTGCCAGCAGCTTAGAGAAAGCAGGGGGGATACTTTTT
.	TRBV27	.	TRBJ1-3	CASSLWQGNTIYF	TGTGCCAGCAGTTTATGGCAGGGAAACACCATATATTTT
.	TRBV19	.	TRBJ1-1	CASSMGGRSTKAFF	TGTGCCAGTAGTATGGGCGGGCGTAGCACTAAAGCTTTCTTT
.	TRBV9	.	TRBJ1-2	CASSVTGTVGYTF	TGTGCCAGCAGCGTCACAGGGACGGTTGGCTACACCTTC
TRBD2	TRBV9	.	TRBJ2-5	CASSVAAGGPGETQYF	TGTGCCAGCAGCGTAGCGGCGGGAGGGCCCGGGGAGACCCAGTACTTC
.	TRBV7-8	.	TRBJ1-3	CASSFRGRGNTIYF	TGTGCCAGCAGCTTTCGGGGGAGAGGAAACACCATATATTTT
.	TRBV29-1	few	TRBJ2-7	CSVFGHTSYEQYF	TGCAGCGTATTCGGACACACCTCCTACGAGCAGTACTTC